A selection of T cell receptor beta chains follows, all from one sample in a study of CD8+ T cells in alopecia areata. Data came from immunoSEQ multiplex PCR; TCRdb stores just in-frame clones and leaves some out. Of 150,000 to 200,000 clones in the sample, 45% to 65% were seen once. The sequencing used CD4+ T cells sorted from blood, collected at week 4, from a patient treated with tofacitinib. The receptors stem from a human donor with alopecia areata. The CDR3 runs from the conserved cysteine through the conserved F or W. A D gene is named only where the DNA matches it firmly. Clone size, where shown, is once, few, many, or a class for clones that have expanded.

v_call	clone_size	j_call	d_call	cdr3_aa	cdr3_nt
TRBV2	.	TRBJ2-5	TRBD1	CASCRQGRQTQYF	TGTGCCAGCTGCCGACAGGGACGGCAGACCCAGTACTTC
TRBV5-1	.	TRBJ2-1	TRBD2	CASSLMDSGGYNEQFF	TGCGCCAGCAGCTTGATGGATAGCGGGGGTTACAATGAGCAGTTCTTC
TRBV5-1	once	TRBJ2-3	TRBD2	CASSLTSGPSTDTQYF	TGCGCCAGCAGCTTGACTAGCGGGCCTAGCACAGATACGCAGTATTTT
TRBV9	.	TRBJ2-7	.	CASSVGQGNYEQYF	TGTGCCAGCAGCGTAGGGCAGGGGAACTACGAGCAGTACTTC
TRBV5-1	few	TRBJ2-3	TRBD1	CASSEGQGYTDTQYF	TGCGCCAGCAGCGAGGGACAGGGGTACACAGATACGCAGTATTTT
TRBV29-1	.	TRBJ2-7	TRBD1	CSGATGAYEQYF	TGCAGCGGCGCGACAGGGGCCTACGAGCAGTACTTC
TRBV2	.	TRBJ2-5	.	CASSGPLETQYF	TGTGCCAGCAGTGGACCACTAGAGACCCAGTACTTC
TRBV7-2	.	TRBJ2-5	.	CASSLGGTQYF	TGTGCCAGCAGCTTGGGGGGGACCCAGTACTTC
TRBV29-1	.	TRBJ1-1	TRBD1	CSVAITGANTEAFF	TGCAGCGTCGCCATTACAGGGGCGAACACTGAAGCTTTCTTT
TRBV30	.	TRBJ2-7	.	CAWSVRRSEQYF	TGTGCCTGGAGTGTACGGCGGAGCGAGCAGTACTTC
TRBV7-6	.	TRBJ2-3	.	CASSLRNTQYF	TGTGCCAGCAGCTTAAGGAATACGCAGTATTTT
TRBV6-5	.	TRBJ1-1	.	CASSYRGMDTEAFF	TGTGCCAGCAGTTACCGGGGGATGGACACTGAAGCTTTCTTT
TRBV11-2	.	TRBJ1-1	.	CASSLLQNTEAFF	TGTGCCAGCAGCTTACTCCAAAACACTGAAGCTTTCTTT
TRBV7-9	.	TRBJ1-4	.	CASSLGAADEKLFF	TGTGCCAGCAGCTTAGGAGCAGCAGATGAAAAACTGTTTTTT
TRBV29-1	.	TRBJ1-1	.	CSVAQGREAFF	TGCAGCGTTGCTCAGGGACGAGAAGCTTTCTTT
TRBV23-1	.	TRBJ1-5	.	CASTPQFVSNQPQHF	TGCGCCAGCACCCCCCAATTTGTTAGCAATCAGCCCCAGCATTTT
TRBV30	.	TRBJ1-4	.	CAWSQGRVGEKLFF	TGTGCCTGGAGTCAGGGCAGGGTTGGGGAAAAACTGTTTTTT
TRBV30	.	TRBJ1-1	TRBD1	CAWRKDRGPTEAFF	TGTGCCTGGAGAAAAGACAGGGGGCCCACTGAAGCTTTCTTT
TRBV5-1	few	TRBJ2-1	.	CASSPKGPVENNEQFF	TGCGCCAGCAGCCCCAAGGGCCCCGTCGAAAACAATGAGCAGTTCTTC
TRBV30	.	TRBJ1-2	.	CAWSAGAPYGYTF	TGTGCCTGGAGTGCGGGGGCTCCATATGGCTACACCTTC
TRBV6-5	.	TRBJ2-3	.	CASARGGHDTQYF	TGTGCCAGTGCCAGGGGGGGTCACGATACGCAGTATTTT
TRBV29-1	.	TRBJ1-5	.	CSVVAGNQPQHF	TGCAGCGTTGTGGCGGGCAATCAGCCCCAGCATTTT
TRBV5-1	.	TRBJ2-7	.	CASSSPDWPSEQYF	TGCGCCAGCAGCTCTCCTGACTGGCCCAGCGAGCAGTACTTC
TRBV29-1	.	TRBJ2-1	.	CSAKSGDPSSYNEQFF	TGCAGCGCCAAATCAGGGGACCCGAGCTCCTACAATGAGCAGTTCTTC
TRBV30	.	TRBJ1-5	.	CAWSEDTYQPQHF	TGTGCCTGGAGCGAAGACACTTATCAGCCCCAGCATTTT
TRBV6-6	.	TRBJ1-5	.	CASRGPGVNQPQHF	TGTGCCAGCAGGGGTCCTGGGGTCAATCAGCCCCAGCATTTT
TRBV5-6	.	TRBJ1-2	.	CASSRAPSYGYTF	TGTGCCAGCAGCCGGGCCCCATCCTATGGCTACACCTTC
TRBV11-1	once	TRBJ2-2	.	CASRPTSLGELFF	TGTGCCAGCAGGCCCACTAGCCTCGGGGAGCTGTTTTTT
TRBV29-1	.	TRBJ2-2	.	CSVDSANTGELFF	TGCAGCGTGGACAGCGCGAACACCGGGGAGCTGTTTTTT